This T cell receptor (beta chain) stems from a study of blood T cell repertoires in COVID-19. The CDR3 sequence is 16 residues long. Trimming cost V 4 bases and J 8 bases; bases outside gene matches: 11. The germline V gene encodes CDR1 SGHTA and CDR2 FQGNSA. Source study methods: By means of reference gene primer amplification, nucleated cell counts were estimated. The method was immunoSEQ multiplex PCR; TCRdb's version includes in-frame clones alone and lacks a portion of them. That table furnishes V, J and clone size, whereas the DNA furnished D and trimming. Of about 140,000 clones in the sample, around 82% were seen once. Living in 24 US areas, the participants were between roughly 18 and 89 years of age.

The source material was PBMCs or T cells enriched from blood (not recorded which). This sequence joins TRBV7-2 and TRBJ2-2; TRBD1 agrees at 9 bases. This clonotype was sampled from a man aged 35 to 55 with acute COVID-19. The CDR3 spells CASSSRDRAILGELFF. The DNA of the CDR3 is TGTGCCAGCAGCTCCAGGGACAGGGCAATTTTAGGGGAGCTGTTTTTT.